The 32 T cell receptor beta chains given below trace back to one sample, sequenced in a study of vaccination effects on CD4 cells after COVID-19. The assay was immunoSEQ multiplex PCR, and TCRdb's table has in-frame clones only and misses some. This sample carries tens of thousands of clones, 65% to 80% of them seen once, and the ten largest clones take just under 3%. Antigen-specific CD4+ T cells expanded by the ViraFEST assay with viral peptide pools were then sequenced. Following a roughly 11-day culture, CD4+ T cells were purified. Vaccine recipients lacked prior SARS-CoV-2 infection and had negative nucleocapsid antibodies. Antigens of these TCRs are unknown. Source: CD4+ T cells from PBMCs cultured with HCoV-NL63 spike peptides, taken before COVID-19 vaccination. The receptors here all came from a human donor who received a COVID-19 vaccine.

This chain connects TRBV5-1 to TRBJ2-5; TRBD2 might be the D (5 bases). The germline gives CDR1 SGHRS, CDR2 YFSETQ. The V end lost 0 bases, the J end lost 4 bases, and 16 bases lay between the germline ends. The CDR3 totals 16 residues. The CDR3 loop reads CASSLGTPGGGETQYF. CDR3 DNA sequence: TGCGCCAGCAGCTTGGGCACCCCAGGAGGCGGAGAGACCCAGTACTTC.

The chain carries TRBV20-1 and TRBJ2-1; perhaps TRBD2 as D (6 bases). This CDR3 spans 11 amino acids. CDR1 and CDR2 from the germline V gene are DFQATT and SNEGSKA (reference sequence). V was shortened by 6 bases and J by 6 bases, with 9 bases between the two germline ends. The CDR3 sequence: CSAARGNEQFF. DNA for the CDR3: TGCAGTGCGGCGCGGGGCAATGAGCAGTTCTTC.

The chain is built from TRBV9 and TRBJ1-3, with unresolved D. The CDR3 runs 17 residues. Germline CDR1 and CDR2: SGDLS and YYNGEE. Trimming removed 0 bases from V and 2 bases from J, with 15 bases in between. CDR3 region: CASSVGGGWETGNTIYF. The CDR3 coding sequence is TGTGCCAGCAGCGTAGGCGGAGGGTGGGAGACTGGAAACACCATATATTTT.

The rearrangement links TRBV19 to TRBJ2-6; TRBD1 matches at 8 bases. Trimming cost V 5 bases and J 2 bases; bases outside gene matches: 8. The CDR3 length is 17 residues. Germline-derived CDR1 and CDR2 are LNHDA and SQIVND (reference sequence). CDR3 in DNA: TGTGCCAGTAGTCCTGGACAGGGAAGCCCTGGGGCCAACGTCCTGACTTTC. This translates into CASSPGQGSPGANVLTF.

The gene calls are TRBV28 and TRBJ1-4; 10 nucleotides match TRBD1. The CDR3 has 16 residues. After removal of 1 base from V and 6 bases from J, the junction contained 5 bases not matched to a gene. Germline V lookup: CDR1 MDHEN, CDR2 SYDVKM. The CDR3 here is CASSLFGTGEDEKLFF. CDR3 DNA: TGTGCCAGCAGTTTATTCGGGACAGGGGAGGATGAAAAACTGTTTTTT.

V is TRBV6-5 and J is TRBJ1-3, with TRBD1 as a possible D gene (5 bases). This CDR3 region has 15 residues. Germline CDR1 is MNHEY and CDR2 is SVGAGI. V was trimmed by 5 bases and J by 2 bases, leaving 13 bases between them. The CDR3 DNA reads TGTGCCAGCAGTACCACCCAGGGAGCTGGAAACACCATATATTTT. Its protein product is CASSTTQGAGNTIYF.

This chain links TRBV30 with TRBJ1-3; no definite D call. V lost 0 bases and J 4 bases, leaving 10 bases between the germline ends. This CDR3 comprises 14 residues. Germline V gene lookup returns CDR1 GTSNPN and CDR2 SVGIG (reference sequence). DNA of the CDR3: TGTGCCTGGAGTGTGGGCAGCCCAGGAAACACCATATATTTT. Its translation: CAWSVGSPGNTIYF.

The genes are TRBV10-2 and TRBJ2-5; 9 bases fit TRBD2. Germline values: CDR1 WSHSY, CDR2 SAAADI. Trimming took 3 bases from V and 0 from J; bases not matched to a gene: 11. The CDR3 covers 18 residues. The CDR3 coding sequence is TGCGCCAGCAGTGATCCGAGACTAGCGGCCTATTACCAAGAGACCCAGTACTTC. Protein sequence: CASSDPRLAAYYQETQYF.

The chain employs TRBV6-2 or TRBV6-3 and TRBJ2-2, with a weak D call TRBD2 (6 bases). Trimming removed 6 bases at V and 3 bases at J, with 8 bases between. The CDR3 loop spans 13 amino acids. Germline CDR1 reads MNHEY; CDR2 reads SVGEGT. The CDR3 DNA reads TGTGCCAGCAGCGGGACTCACACCGGGGAGCTGTTTTTT. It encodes CASSGTHTGELFF.

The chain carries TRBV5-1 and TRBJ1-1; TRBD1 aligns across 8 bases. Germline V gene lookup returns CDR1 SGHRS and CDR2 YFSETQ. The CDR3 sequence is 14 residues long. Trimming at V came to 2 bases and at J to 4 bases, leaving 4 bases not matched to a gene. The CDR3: CASSFDRGGTEAFF. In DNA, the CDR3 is TGCGCCAGCAGCTTCGACAGGGGCGGCACTGAAGCTTTCTTT.

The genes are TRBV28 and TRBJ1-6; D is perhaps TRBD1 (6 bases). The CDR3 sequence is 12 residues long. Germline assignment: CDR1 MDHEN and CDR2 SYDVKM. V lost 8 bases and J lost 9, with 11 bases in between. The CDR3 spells CASGDITSPLHF. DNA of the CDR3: TGTGCCAGCGGGGACATCACTTCACCCCTCCACTTT.

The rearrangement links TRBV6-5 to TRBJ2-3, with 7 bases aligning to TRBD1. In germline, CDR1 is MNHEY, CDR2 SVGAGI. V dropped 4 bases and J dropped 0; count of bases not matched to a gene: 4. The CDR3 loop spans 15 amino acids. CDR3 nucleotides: TGTGCCAGCAGTTCGGCGACAGGGAGCACAGATACGCAGTATTTT. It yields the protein CASSSATGSTDTQYF.

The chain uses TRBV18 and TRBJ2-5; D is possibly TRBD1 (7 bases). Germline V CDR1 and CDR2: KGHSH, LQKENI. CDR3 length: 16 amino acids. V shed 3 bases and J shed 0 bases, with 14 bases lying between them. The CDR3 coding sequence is TGTGCCAGCTCACCGGAGGGGGCGCAGTACCAAGAGACCCAGTACTTC. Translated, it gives CASSPEGAQYQETQYF.

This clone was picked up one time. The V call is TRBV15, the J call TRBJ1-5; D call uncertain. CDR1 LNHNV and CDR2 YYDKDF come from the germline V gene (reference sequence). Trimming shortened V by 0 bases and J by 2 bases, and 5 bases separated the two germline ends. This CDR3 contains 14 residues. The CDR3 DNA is TGTGCCACCAGCAGAGACCGGGGCAATCAGCCCCAGCATTTT. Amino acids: CATSRDRGNQPQHF. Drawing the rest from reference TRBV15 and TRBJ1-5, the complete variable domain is DAMVIQNPRYQVTQFGKPVTLSCSQTLNHNVMYWYQQKSSQAPKLLFHYYDKDFNNEADTPDNFQSRRPNTSFCFLDIRSPGLGDTAMYLCATSRDRGNQPQHFGDGTRLSIL.

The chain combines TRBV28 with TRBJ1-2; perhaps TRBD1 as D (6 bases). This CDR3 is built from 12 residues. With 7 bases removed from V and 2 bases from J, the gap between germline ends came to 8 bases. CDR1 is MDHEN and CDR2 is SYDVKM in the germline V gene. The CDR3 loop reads CASKTGNYGYTF. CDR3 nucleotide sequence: TGTGCCAGCAAGACAGGAAACTATGGCTACACCTTC.

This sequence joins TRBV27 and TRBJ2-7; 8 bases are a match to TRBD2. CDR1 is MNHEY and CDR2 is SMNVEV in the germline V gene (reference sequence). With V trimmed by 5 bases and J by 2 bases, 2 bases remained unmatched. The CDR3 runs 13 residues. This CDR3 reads CASSQRGTYEQYV. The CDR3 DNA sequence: TGTGCCAGCAGTCAGCGGGGGACCTACGAGCAGTACGTC.

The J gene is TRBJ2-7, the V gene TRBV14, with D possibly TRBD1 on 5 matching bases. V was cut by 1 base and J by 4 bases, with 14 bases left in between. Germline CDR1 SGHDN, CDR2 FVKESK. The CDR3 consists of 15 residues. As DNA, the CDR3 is TGTGCCAGCAGCCAAGGCTCCAGGGTGGGGTACGAGCAGTACGTC. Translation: CASSQGSRVGYEQYV.

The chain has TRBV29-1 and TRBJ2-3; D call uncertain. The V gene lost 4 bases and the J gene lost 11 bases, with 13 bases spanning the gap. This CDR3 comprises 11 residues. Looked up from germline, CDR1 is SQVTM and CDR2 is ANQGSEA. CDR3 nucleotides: TGCAGCGTTGGGAGTACTTTGGGGCAGTATTTT. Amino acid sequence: CSVGSTLGQYF.

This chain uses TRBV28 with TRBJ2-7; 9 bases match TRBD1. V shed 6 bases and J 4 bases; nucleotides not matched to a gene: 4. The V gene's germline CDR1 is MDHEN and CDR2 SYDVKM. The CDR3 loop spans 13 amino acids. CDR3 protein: CASRQQGAYEQYV. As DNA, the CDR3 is TGTGCCAGCAGACAACAGGGGGCTTACGAGCAGTACGTC.

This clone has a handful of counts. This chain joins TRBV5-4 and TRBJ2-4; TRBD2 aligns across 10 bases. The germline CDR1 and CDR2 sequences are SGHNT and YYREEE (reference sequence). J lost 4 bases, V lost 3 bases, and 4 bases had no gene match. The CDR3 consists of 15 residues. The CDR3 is CASSSPLAGKNIQYF. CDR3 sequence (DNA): TGTGCCAGCAGCTCACCACTAGCGGGGAAAAACATTCAGTACTTC.

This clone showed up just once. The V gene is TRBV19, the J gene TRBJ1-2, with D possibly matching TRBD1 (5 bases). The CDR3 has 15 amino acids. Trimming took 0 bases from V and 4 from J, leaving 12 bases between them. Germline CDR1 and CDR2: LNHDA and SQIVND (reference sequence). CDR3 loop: CASSIDPAGIYGYTF. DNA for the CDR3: TGTGCCAGTAGTATAGATCCCGCAGGGATCTATGGCTACACCTTC. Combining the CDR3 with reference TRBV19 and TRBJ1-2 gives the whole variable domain DGGITQSPKYLFRKEGQNVTLSCEQNLNHDAMYWYRQDPGQGLRLIYYSQIVNDFQKGDIAEGYSVSREKKESFPLTVTSAQKNPTAFYLCASSIDPAGIYGYTFGSGTRLTVV.

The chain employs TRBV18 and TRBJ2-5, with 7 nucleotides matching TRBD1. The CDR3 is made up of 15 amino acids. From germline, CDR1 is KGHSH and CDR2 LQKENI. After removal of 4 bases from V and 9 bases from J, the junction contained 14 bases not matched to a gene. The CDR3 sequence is CASSRIGQVDEAQYF. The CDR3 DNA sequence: TGTGCCAGCTCACGGATCGGACAGGTAGACGAGGCCCAGTACTTC. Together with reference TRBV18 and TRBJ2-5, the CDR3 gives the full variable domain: NAGVMQNPRHLVRRRGQEARLRCSPMKGHSHVYWYRQLPEEGLKFMVYLQKENIIDESGMPKERFSAEFPKEGPSILRIQQVVRGDSAAYFCASSRIGQVDEAQYFGPGTRLLVL.

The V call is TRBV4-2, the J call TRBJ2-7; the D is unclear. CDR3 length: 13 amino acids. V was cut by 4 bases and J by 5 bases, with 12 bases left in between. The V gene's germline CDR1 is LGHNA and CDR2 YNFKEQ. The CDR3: CASSRRALHEQYV. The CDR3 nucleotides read TGTGCCAGCAGCCGAAGGGCGCTTCACGAGCAGTACGTC.

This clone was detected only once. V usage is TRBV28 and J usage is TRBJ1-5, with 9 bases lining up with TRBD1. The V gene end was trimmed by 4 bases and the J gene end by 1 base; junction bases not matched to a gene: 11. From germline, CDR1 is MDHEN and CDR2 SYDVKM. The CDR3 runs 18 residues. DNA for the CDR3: TGTGCCAGCAGTTCGTTCCTCCGGGACAGGGAAAGCAATCAGCCCCAGCATTTT. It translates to CASSSFLRDRESNQPQHF. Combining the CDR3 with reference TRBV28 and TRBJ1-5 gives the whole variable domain DVKVTQSSRYLVKRTGEKVFLECVQDMDHENMFWYRQDPGLGLRLIYFSYDVKMKEKGDIPEGYSVSREKKERFSLILESASTNQTSMYLCASSSFLRDRESNQPQHFGDGTRLSIL.

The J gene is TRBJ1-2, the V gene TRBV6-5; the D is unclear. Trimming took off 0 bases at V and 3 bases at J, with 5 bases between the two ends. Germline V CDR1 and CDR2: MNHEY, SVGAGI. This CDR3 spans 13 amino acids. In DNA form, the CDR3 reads TGTGCCAGCAGTTACTCGGGCCACTATGGCTACACCTTC. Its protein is CASSYSGHYGYTF.

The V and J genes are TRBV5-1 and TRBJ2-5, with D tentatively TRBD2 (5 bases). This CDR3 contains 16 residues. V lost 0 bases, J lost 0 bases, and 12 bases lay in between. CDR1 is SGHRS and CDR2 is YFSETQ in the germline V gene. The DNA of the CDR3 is TGCGCCAGCAGCTTGGAAAGCGGAGCGTACCAAGAGACCCAGTACTTC. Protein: CASSLESGAYQETQYF.

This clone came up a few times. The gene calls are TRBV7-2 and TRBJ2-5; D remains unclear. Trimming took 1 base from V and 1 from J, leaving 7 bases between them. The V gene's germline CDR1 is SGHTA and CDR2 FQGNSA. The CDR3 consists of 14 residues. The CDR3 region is CASSLGGFQETQYF. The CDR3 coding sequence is TGTGCCAGCAGCTTAGGAGGTTTCCAAGAGACCCAGTACTTC.

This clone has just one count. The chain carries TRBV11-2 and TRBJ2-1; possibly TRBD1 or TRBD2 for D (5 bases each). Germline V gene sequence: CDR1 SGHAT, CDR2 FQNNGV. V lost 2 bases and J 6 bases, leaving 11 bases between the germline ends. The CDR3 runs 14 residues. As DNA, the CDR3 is TGTGCCAGCAGCTTAAGGAGTGGGGGCAATGAGCAGTTCTTC. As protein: CASSLRSGGNEQFF.

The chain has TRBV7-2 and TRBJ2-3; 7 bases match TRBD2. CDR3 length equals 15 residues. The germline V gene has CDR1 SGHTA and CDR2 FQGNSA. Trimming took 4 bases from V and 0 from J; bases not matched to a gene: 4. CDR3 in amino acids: CASSSLAASTDTQYF. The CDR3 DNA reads TGTGCCAGCAGCTCGCTAGCGGCGAGCACAGATACGCAGTATTTT.

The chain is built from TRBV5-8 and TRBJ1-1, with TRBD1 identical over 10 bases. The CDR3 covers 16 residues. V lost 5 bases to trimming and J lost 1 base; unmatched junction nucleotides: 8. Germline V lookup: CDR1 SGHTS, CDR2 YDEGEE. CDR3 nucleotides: TGTGCCAGCAGTTCCGGGACAGGGGCTACGAACACTGAAGCTTTCTTT. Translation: CASSSGTGATNTEAFF.

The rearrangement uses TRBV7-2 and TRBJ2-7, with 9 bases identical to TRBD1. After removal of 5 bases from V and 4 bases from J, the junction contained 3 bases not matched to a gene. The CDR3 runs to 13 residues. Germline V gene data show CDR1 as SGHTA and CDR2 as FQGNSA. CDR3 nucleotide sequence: TGTGCCAGCAGCATGACAGGGGGTTACGAGCAGTACGTC. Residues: CASSMTGGYEQYV.

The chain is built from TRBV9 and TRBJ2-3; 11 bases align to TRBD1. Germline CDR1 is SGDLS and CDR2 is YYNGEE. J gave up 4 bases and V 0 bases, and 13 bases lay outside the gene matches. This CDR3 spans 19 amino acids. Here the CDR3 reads CASSVASRRTGGVSDTQYF. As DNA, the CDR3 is TGTGCCAGCAGCGTAGCTTCCCGGAGGACAGGGGGCGTCTCAGATACGCAGTATTTT.